These 29 T cell receptor beta chains were all obtained from the same sample, sequenced in a study of shared clonotypes between healthy human individuals. Measured with immunoSEQ multiplex PCR; TCRdb has only the in-frame clones, and not every one. Of 330,000 or so clones detected, 74% appear once; the ten largest clones hold 9% to 12%. Sequencing was performed on memory CD4+ T cells sorted from blood. Regarding subset: CD45RA-negative fraction. The receptors were sampled from a man under 40 in good health.

The J gene is TRBJ1-1, the V gene TRBV9; D is ambiguous. The CDR3 length is 15 residues. Trimming took off 0 bases at V and 0 bases at J, with 9 bases between the two ends. The V gene's germline CDR1 is SGDLS and CDR2 YYNGEE. CDR3 nucleotide sequence: TGTGCCAGCAGCGTAGAAGGCACCCTGAACACTGAAGCTTTCTTT. This encodes CASSVEGTLNTEAFF.

CDR3: CASIERGLPGDTEAFF. In DNA, the CDR3 is TGTGCCAGCATCGAAAGGGGCCTCCCGGGGGACACTGAAGCTTTCTTT. The rearrangement joins TRBV7-9 to TRBJ1-1, with D possibly matching TRBD1 (5 bases). The germline gives CDR1 SEHNR, CDR2 FQNEAQ (reference sequence). V was clipped by 7 bases and J by 3 bases, with 21 bases between them. The CDR3 runs to 16 residues.

This clone has a handful of counts. CDR3 region: CASRGNTYNEQFF. The CDR3 DNA is TGTGCCAGCCGGGGTAACACCTACAATGAGCAGTTCTTC. This chain links TRBV25-1 with TRBJ2-1; D is possibly TRBD2 (5 bases). Per germline, CDR1 MGHDK and CDR2 SYGVNS. V was cut by 8 bases and J by 2 bases, with 10 bases left in between. The length of the CDR3 is 13 residues.

V is TRBV7-9 and J is TRBJ2-5; 7 bases align to TRBD2. Losses at the gene ends were 1 base for V and 2 bases for J; bases not matched to a gene: 4. The CDR3 consists of 15 residues. Germline V lookup: CDR1 SEHNR, CDR2 FQNEAQ (reference sequence). The CDR3 DNA reads TGTGCCAGCAGCTTAGGGCTAGCGGAACAAGAGACCCAGTACTTC. Residues: CASSLGLAEQETQYF. Combining the CDR3 with reference TRBV7-9 and TRBJ2-5 gives the whole variable domain DTGVSQNPRHKITKRGQNVTFRCDPISEHNRLYWYRQTLGQGPEFLTYFQNEAQLEKSRLLSDRFSAERPKGSFSTLEIQRTEQGDSAMYLCASSLGLAEQETQYFGPGTRLLVL.

As for this clone: A junction end diverges from the germline sequence, so it may reflect a read error. In the same sample, other DNA sequences code for this CDR3. V gene TRBV5-4 combines with J gene TRBJ2-6; D unresolved. This CDR3 is built from 17 residues. The germline CDR1 and CDR2 sequences are SGHNT and YYREEE (reference sequence). The CDR3 sequence is CASSKPVQFSGANVLTF. The CDR3 DNA sequence: TGTGCCAGCAGTAAACCAGTTCAGTTCTCTGGAGCCAACGTCCTGACTTTC.

This clone occurred once. The J gene is TRBJ2-2, the V gene TRBV7-8; D unclear. V lost 4 bases to trimming and J lost 4 bases, with 16 bases between them. This CDR3 spans 16 amino acids. CDR1 is SGHVS and CDR2 is FQNEAQ in the germline V gene. The CDR3 region is CASSSGLARGTGELFF. In DNA form, the CDR3 reads TGTGCCAGCAGCTCCGGATTAGCTCGCGGCACCGGGGAGCTGTTTTTT.

In its sample, this clone was seen a few times. This chain joins TRBV19 and TRBJ2-1; 11 bases map to TRBD2. The ends lost 6 bases at V and 7 bases at J; junction bases unmatched: 11. Germline CDR1 and CDR2: LNHDA and SQIVND (reference sequence). The CDR3 has 16 residues. The CDR3 DNA follows: TGTGCCAGTAGCGTTACTAGCGGGAGAAATTCAAATGAGCAGTTCTTC. It specifies CASSVTSGRNSNEQFF.

The chain employs TRBV10-2 and TRBJ2-3; D is possibly TRBD2 (5 bases). Germline CDR1 is WSHSY and CDR2 is SAAADI. Trimming removed 3 bases at V and 2 bases at J, with 12 bases between. The CDR3 extends over 15 amino acids. In nucleotides, the CDR3 is TGCGCCAGCAGTGATTATACGGGGAACACAGATACGCAGTATTTT. Translating gives CASSDYTGNTDTQYF.

V gene TRBV7-2 combines with J gene TRBJ2-5; no firm D call. CDR3 length: 16 amino acids. The V gene lost 5 bases and the J gene lost 4 bases, with 20 bases spanning the gap. The germline CDR1 and CDR2 sequences are SGHTA and FQGNSA. CDR3 residues: CASSDSRAGVGETQYF. CDR3 coding DNA: TGTGCCAGCAGCGATTCTCGGGCTGGGGTCGGAGAGACCCAGTACTTC.

About this clone: The sample contains more than one DNA sequence encoding this CDR3. The chain has TRBV6-1 and TRBJ2-7, with 10 bases lining up with TRBD2. With V trimmed by 1 base and J by 0 bases, 0 bases remained unmatched. The CDR3 spans 15 residues. Germline CDR1 reads MNHNS; CDR2 reads SASEGT. CDR3 nucleotide sequence: TGTGCCAGCAGTGAAGGACTAGCGGGCTCCTACGAGCAGTACTTC. Its translation: CASSEGLAGSYEQYF.

The V gene is TRBV9, the J gene TRBJ2-2, with a possible D match to TRBD1 (6 bases). V was pared by 3 bases and J by 3 bases, with 12 bases between. The CDR3 loop spans 15 amino acids. CDR1 is SGDLS and CDR2 is YYNGEE in the germline V gene. The CDR3, as DNA: TGTGCCAGCAGCGCGCGACAGGTGGACACCGGGGAGCTGTTTTTT. It yields the protein CASSARQVDTGELFF.

The genes are TRBV7-9 and TRBJ2-6; tentative D call: TRBD2 (6 bases). CDR3 length equals 17 residues. V lost 4 bases and J 0 bases, leaving 13 bases between the germline ends. Germline lookup yields CDR1 SEHNR and CDR2 FQNEAQ (reference sequence). This chain's CDR3 is CASSYSMRGSGANVLTF. The CDR3 coding sequence is TGTGCCAGCAGCTATAGCATGCGGGGCTCTGGGGCCAACGTCCTGACTTTC.

The genes are TRBV20-1 and TRBJ1-2; D may be TRBD1 (5 bases). Deletions cut 5 bases from V and 7 bases from J, with 8 bases between. From germline, CDR1 is DFQATT and CDR2 SNEGSKA (reference sequence). The CDR3 covers 10 residues. The CDR3 is CSADSRGYTF. CDR3 sequence (DNA): TGCAGTGCTGACAGTCGTGGCTACACCTTC.

The chain is built from TRBV11-2 and TRBJ1-1, with TRBD1 as a possible D gene (5 bases). Trimming took 5 bases from V and 9 from J, leaving 19 bases between them. This CDR3 has 14 amino acids. The germline CDR1 and CDR2 sequences are SGHAT and FQNNGV. As DNA, the CDR3 is TGTGCCAGCAGCCACCTTGTCATCGGGGGGAAAGCTTTCTTT. It yields the protein CASSHLVIGGKAFF.

The count of this clone is one. The genes are TRBV7-8 and TRBJ1-1; D possibly corresponds to TRBD1 (5 bases). The CDR3 sequence is 15 residues long. Between the trimmed V and J ends, which lost 2 bases and 0 bases, there was a span of 10 bases. CDR1 is SGHVS and CDR2 is FQNEAQ in the germline V gene. The CDR3 DNA reads as TGTGCCAGCAGCTTATACGGCAGGGTGAACACTGAAGCTTTCTTT. This codes for CASSLYGRVNTEAFF.

V usage is TRBV2 and J usage is TRBJ2-3; 7 bases match TRBD2. The ends lost 3 bases at V and 10 bases at J; junction bases unmatched: 4. This CDR3 spans 12 amino acids. Germline lookup yields CDR1 SNHLY and CDR2 FYNNEI. The CDR3 region is CASSDGGRSQYF. The CDR3 DNA is TGTGCCAGCAGTGACGGCGGGAGATCGCAGTATTTT.

The J gene is TRBJ2-7, the V gene TRBV29-1; D is tentatively TRBD1 or TRBD2 (5 bases each). Trimming took 4 bases from V and 5 from J, leaving 18 bases between them. This CDR3 is built from 14 residues. Germline loops: CDR1 SQVTM, CDR2 ANQGSEA. The CDR3 protein is CSVAILRAGNEQYF. The CDR3, as DNA: TGCAGCGTTGCTATCCTGCGGGCAGGGAACGAGCAGTACTTC.

V is TRBV27 and J is TRBJ2-7; 15 bases fit TRBD2. Germline V CDR1 and CDR2: MNHEY, SMNVEV (reference sequence). With 3 bases clipped from V and 3 bases from J, the junction kept 6 bases outside the gene matches. The CDR3 runs to 17 residues. For the CDR3, the DNA is TGTGCCAGCAGTTTCAGGACTAGCGGGAGGGTCATCTACGAGCAGTACTTC. Translation: CASSFRTSGRVIYEQYF.

This clone was found a few times. The rearrangement links TRBV10-3 to TRBJ2-4; 9 nucleotides match TRBD2. The germline gives CDR1 ENHRY, CDR2 SYGVKD. This CDR3 spans 14 amino acids. Unmatched junction bases numbered 1, after V lost 0 bases and J lost 7 bases. CDR3 residues: CAISESTSGNIQYF. The CDR3 region has the DNA TGTGCCATCAGTGAGTCCACTAGCGGGAACATTCAGTACTTC.

The J gene is TRBJ2-7, the V gene TRBV5-4; D is undetermined. The V end was cut by 3 bases, the J end by 0 bases, with 13 bases between. Per germline, CDR1 SGHNT and CDR2 YYREEE (reference sequence). The CDR3 totals 15 residues. The DNA of the CDR3 is TGTGCCAGCAGCTCCGGCTCCCATAGCTCCTACGAGCAGTACTTC. This sequence encodes CASSSGSHSSYEQYF.

The rearrangement uses TRBV12-5 and TRBJ2-7; TRBD1 might be the D (5 bases). The ends were cut back, 7 bases at V and 3 bases at J, with 13 bases in the middle. Germline loops: CDR1 LGHNT, CDR2 FRNRAP. There are 13 residues in the CDR3. DNA of the CDR3: TGTGCTAGTGCCCTCGACAGCGTCTACGAGCAGTACTTC. This encodes CASALDSVYEQYF.

This chain joins TRBV9 and TRBJ1-4; D gene ambiguous. The CDR3 is made up of 14 amino acids. Germline CDR1 reads SGDLS; CDR2 reads YYNGEE. V was pared by 0 bases and J by 0 bases, with 3 bases between. CDR3 in DNA: TGTGCCAGCAGCGTAGATCCAACTAATGAAAAACTGTTTTTT. This translates into CASSVDPTNEKLFF.

The chain uses TRBV5-1 and TRBJ2-7; 14 bases map to TRBD2. Germline V gene lookup returns CDR1 SGHRS and CDR2 YFSETQ. This CDR3 comprises 17 residues. Losses at the gene ends were 3 bases for V and 4 bases for J; bases not matched to a gene: 9. The DNA of the CDR3 is TGCGCCAGCAGCTCCCCCTGGACTAGCGGGAGGCCATACGAGCAGTACTTC. This encodes CASSSPWTSGRPYEQYF. Using reference TRBV5-1 and TRBJ2-7 for the parts outside the CDR3, the full variable domain is KAGVTQTPRYLIKTRGQQVTLSCSPISGHRSVSWYQQTPGQGLQFLFEYFSETQRNKGNFPGRFSGRQFSNSRSEMNVSTLELGDSALYLCASSSPWTSGRPYEQYFGPGTRLTVT.

The V call is TRBV2, the J call TRBJ1-2, with D possibly TRBD1 on 6 matching bases. This CDR3 region has 14 residues. Trimming cost V 6 bases and J 1 base, with 12 bases left between them. Germline lookup yields CDR1 SNHLY and CDR2 FYNNEI. The CDR3 DNA sequence: TGTGCCAGCAGCACAGGGTATAATAACTATGGCTACACCTTC. Protein sequence: CASSTGYNNYGYTF.

On this clone: The junction departs from germline at one end; a sequencing error may be responsible. This rearrangement joins TRBV11-2 to TRBJ1-4; TRBD1 agrees at 9 bases. The germline V gene encodes CDR1 SGHAT and CDR2 FQNNGV. The CDR3 extends over 14 amino acids. The CDR3 nucleotides read TGTGCCAGCAGCTCACAGGGGGCATCGTGGGAACTGCTTTTT. Amino acid sequence: CASSSQGASWELLF.

The gene calls are TRBV28 and TRBJ1-4; TRBD1 might be the D (5 bases). The CDR3 is 15 amino acids. Germline V gives CDR1 MDHEN, CDR2 SYDVKM. V gave up 5 bases and J gave up 4 bases, with 14 bases separating them. CDR3 sequence: CASSVPGRLNEKLFF. Written as DNA, the CDR3 is TGTGCCAGCAGTGTACCGGGACGCCTTAATGAAAAACTGTTTTTT.

The gene calls are TRBV28 and TRBJ1-2, with D unresolved. In germline, CDR1 is MDHEN, CDR2 SYDVKM. Trimming cost V 6 bases and J 1 base, with 9 bases left between them. The CDR3 spans 13 residues. The chain's CDR3 is CASRVPVNYGYTF. CDR3 sequence (DNA): TGTGCCAGCAGAGTCCCCGTTAACTATGGCTACACCTTC.

The CDR3 loop is CASNKDSDTQYF. The CDR3 DNA reads as TGTGCCAGCAATAAAGACTCAGATACGCAGTATTTT. The genes are TRBV25-1 and TRBJ2-3, with no clear D. Trimming removed 7 bases from V and 4 bases from J, with 9 bases in between. The CDR3 is 12 residues long. In germline, CDR1 is MGHDK, CDR2 SYGVNS.

This chain links TRBV4-3 with TRBJ2-1; D might be TRBD1 (6 bases). The CDR3 length is 13 residues. Trimming stripped 3 bases from V and 10 bases from J, with 13 bases between. Germline V CDR1 and CDR2: LGHNA, YSLEER. CDR3 DNA: TGCGCCAGCAGCCAGACCCAGGGGACAGAGCAGTTCTTC. Its protein is CASSQTQGTEQFF.